This T cell receptor (beta chain) was recovered during a study of T cell changes during pregnancy in multiple sclerosis. Clones were read by immunoSEQ multiplex PCR, and TCRdb kept only the in-frame ones, dropping some. Among some 35,000 clones listed, around 90% were seen once. The CDR3 totals 14 residues. The J segment lost 7 bases and the V segment lost 3 bases, leaving 5 bases of the junction unmatched. Germline V gene lookup returns CDR1 LNHDA and CDR2 SQIVND (reference sequence). This clonotype originated in a female donor in good health, enrolled as a control in a pregnancy study. Sequenced material: CD4+ T cells from peripheral blood mononuclear cells, taken after pregnancy. This chain joins TRBV19 and TRBJ2-7; 11 bases agree with TRBD2. The CDR3 DNA follows: TGTGCCAGTAGTATCGGGACTAGCGGTCGTGAGCAGTACTTC. This gives the protein CASSIGTSGREQYF.